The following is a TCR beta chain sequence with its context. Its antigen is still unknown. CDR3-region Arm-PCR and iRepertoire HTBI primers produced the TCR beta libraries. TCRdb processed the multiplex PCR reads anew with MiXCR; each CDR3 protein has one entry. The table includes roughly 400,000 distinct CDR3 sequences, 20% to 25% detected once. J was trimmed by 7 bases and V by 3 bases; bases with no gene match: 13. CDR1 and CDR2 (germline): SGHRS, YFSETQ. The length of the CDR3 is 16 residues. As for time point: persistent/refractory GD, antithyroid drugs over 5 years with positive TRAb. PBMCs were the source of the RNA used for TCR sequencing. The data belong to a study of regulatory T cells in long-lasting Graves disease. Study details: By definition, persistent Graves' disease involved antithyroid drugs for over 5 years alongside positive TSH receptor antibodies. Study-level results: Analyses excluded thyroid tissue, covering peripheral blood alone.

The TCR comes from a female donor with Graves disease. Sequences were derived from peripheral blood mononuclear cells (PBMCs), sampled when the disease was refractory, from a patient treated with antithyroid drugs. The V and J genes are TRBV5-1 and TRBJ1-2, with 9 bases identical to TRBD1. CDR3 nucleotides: TGCGCCAGCAGCTGGGGACAGGGAGGCGGGCCTTCTGGCTACACCTTC. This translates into CASSWGQGGGPSGYTF.